A single sample is the source of the 14 T cell receptor beta chains below, sequenced in a study of cytomegalovirus exposure and HLA in healthy donors. TCRdb's copy holds only in-frame clones and misses some; the assay was immunoSEQ multiplex PCR. The sample includes around 60,000 clones, 92% of them seen just once. Sequencing used PBMCs. The receptors were sampled from a woman younger than 35 in good health and CMV-seronegative.

There are a few counts of this clone. The V gene is TRBV27, the J gene TRBJ1-1; 11 bases line up with TRBD1. With V trimmed by 5 bases and J by 1 base, 6 bases remained unmatched. The germline gives CDR1 MNHEY, CDR2 SMNVEV (reference sequence). The CDR3 runs 16 residues. DNA for the CDR3: TGTGCCAGCAGTCCTCGGACAGGGGGCAGGAACACTGAAGCTTTCTTT. This gives the protein CASSPRTGGRNTEAFF.

J is TRBJ1-2 and V is TRBV9; D uncertain. Trimming removed 6 bases from V and 4 bases from J, with 19 bases in between. CDR1 SGDLS and CDR2 YYNGEE come from the germline V gene. This CDR3 has 15 residues. The DNA for the CDR3 is TGTGCCAGCACCCCCGACGCCGGGATCAGCTATGGCTACACCTTC. It translates to CASTPDAGISYGYTF.

The chain couples TRBV28 to TRBJ2-7; the match to TRBD2 covers 12 bases. The CDR3 contains 14 residues. Germline V gene sequence: CDR1 MDHEN, CDR2 SYDVKM. Trimming at V came to 5 bases and at J to 4 bases, leaving 3 bases not matched to a gene. DNA for the CDR3: TGTGCCAGCAGTACGACTAGCGGGAGTTACGAGCAGTACTTC. Protein: CASSTTSGSYEQYF.

Here the CDR3 DNA reads TGTGCCAGCAGCCTCTCGGAAAATCTACGGGGGACCTCCTACGAGCAGTACTTC. Amino acid sequence: CASSLSENLRGTSYEQYF. The V call is TRBV7-9, the J call TRBJ2-7, with D possibly matching TRBD2 (6 bases). Germline CDR1 is SEHNR and CDR2 is FQNEAQ (reference sequence). CDR3 length: 18 residues. Deletions cut 5 bases from V and 0 bases from J, with 23 bases between. Filled out from reference TRBV7-9 and TRBJ2-7, the complete variable domain reads DTGVSQNPRHKITKRGQNVTFRCDPISEHNRLYWYRQTLGQGPEFLTYFQNEAQLEKSRLLSDRFSAERPKGSFSTLEIQRTEQGDSAMYLCASSLSENLRGTSYEQYFGPGTRLTVT.

J is TRBJ2-7 and V is TRBV28, with D possibly matching TRBD1 (5 bases). This CDR3 region has 14 residues. Germline V gene sequence: CDR1 MDHEN, CDR2 SYDVKM. The V and J ends lost 3 bases and 6 bases respectively, with 15 bases between them. The CDR3 DNA reads TGTGCCAGCAGTTTGGGGCCTGGCATTTCCGAGCAGTACTTC. Translating gives CASSLGPGISEQYF.

The chain links TRBV28 to TRBJ1-3; TRBD1 matches at 9 bases. The J segment lost 0 bases and the V segment lost 5 bases, leaving 5 bases of the junction unmatched. The length of the CDR3 is 16 residues. Germline V CDR1 and CDR2: MDHEN, SYDVKM. Here the CDR3 DNA reads TGTGCCAGCAGTACAGGGGGCTCAAGCTCTGGAAACACCATATATTTT. This translates into CASSTGGSSSGNTIYF.

V usage is TRBV6-5 and J usage is TRBJ1-2, with D possibly matching TRBD1 (6 bases). The ends were cut back, 6 bases at V and 6 bases at J, with 14 bases in the middle. The CDR3 has 13 residues. CDR1 and CDR2 from the germline V gene are MNHEY and SVGAGI. CDR3 protein: CASSYRDNNGYTF. The CDR3 DNA reads as TGTGCCAGCAGCTACCGGGACAACAATGGCTACACCTTC.

The sample holds one count of this clone. This sequence joins TRBV10-3 and TRBJ2-1, with 10 positions matching TRBD2. Germline V gene lookup returns CDR1 ENHRY and CDR2 SYGVKD. The CDR3 runs 15 residues. Trimming at V came to 4 bases and at J to 4 bases, leaving 4 bases not matched to a gene. In DNA, the CDR3 is TGTGCCATCAGTGGAAGGACTAGCGGTTACAATGAGCAGTTCTTC. Translation gives CAISGRTSGYNEQFF.

V usage is TRBV28 and J usage is TRBJ1-1, with D maybe TRBD1 (5 bases). Germline V CDR1 and CDR2: MDHEN, SYDVKM. CDR3 size: 20 residues. Trimming cost V 1 base and J 2 bases, with 26 bases left between them. Written as DNA, the CDR3 is TGTGCCAGCAGTTTATCAGCTTCTCTATTCACCGGGGGTTTTAACACTGAAGCTTTCTTT. Translation gives CASSLSASLFTGGFNTEAFF.

The chain links TRBV11-3 to TRBJ1-3; D gene ambiguous. The CDR3 totals 14 residues. V lost 4 bases, J lost 0 bases, and 7 bases lay in between. Germline V gives CDR1 SGHNT, CDR2 YENEEA. CDR3 residues: CASSSPDSGNTIYF. Here the CDR3 DNA reads TGTGCCAGCAGCTCCCCAGACTCTGGAAACACCATATATTTT.

V and J are TRBV5-4 and TRBJ2-2; D possibly corresponds to TRBD1 (5 bases). CDR1 SGHNT and CDR2 YYREEE come from the germline V gene (reference sequence). The CDR3 consists of 15 residues. Deletions cut 4 bases from V and 1 base from J, with 11 bases between. CDR3 sequence reads: CASSLGQGNTGELFF. CDR3 bases: TGTGCCAGCAGCCTAGGGCAGGGGAACACCGGGGAGCTGTTTTTT.

J is TRBJ2-7 and V is TRBV7-9; TRBD2 matches 12 bases. The CDR3 covers 16 residues. The J segment lost 2 bases and the V segment lost 4 bases, leaving 6 bases of the junction unmatched. Germline V gene sequence: CDR1 SEHNR, CDR2 FQNEAQ (reference sequence). CDR3 loop: CASSSLAGGPPYEQYF. CDR3 bases: TGTGCCAGCAGCTCACTAGCGGGAGGCCCCCCCTACGAGCAGTACTTC.

J is TRBJ2-3 and V is TRBV5-8, with 12 bases that match TRBD2. The CDR3 spans 17 residues. V lost 0 bases, J lost 7 bases, and 9 bases stayed unmatched. Germline V CDR1 and CDR2: SGHTS, YDEGEE. The chain's CDR3 is CASSLEGPSGGVNTQYF. As DNA, the CDR3 is TGTGCCAGCAGCTTGGAGGGGCCTAGCGGGGGGGTAAATACGCAGTATTTT.

The chain joins TRBV10-3 to TRBJ2-1, with a tentative D call TRBD1 (6 bases). The germline V gene encodes CDR1 ENHRY and CDR2 SYGVKD. The CDR3 totals 16 residues. Trimming removed 4 bases from V and 5 bases from J, with 18 bases in between. For the CDR3, the DNA is TGTGCCATCAGTGTGGGTGGGGGACAAACCCACAATGAGCAGTTCTTC. This sequence encodes CAISVGGGQTHNEQFF.